Listed below are T cell receptor beta chains from one sample, sequenced in a study of cytomegalovirus exposure and HLA in healthy donors. Produced via immunoSEQ multiplex PCR; TCRdb's table is partial and in-frame only. The top ten hold around 0.4% of the sample, which has under 200,000 clones, roughly three quarters seen once. Sample: PBMCs. The receptors derive from a male donor in good health and CMV-seropositive. Both conserved end residues are part of each CDR3. A D gene is named only where the DNA matches it firmly. Clone size is not always given. Where it is, it says once, few, many or a class for expanded clones.

d_call,clone_size,v_call,j_call,cdr3_nt,cdr3_aa
.,.,TRBV18,TRBJ2-6,TGTGCCAGCTCACCCTTCAGACAAGCTGGGGCCAACGTCCTGACTTTC,CASSPFRQAGANVLTF
TRBD2,.,TRBV11-3,TRBJ2-3,TGTGCCAGCAGCTTAGGTTCGGGCGGGAGGGCCGCCGATACGCAGTATTTT,CASSLGSGGRAADTQYF
TRBD2,.,TRBV5-1,TRBJ2-7,TGCGCCAGCAGTTCGGGACTAGCGGGAGTGCTGTACGAGCAGTACTTC,CASSSGLAGVLYEQYF
TRBD1,.,TRBV18,TRBJ2-5,TGTGCCAGCTCACCTGTGTCGAGGGGGCTCCAAGAGACCCAGTACTTC,CASSPVSRGLQETQYF
.,.,TRBV28,TRBJ1-5,TGTGCCAGCAGTACCCGGACTGAGGGTGAGGTTCTTTATAGCAATCAGCCCCAGCATTTT,CASSTRTEGEVLYSNQPQHF
TRBD1,.,TRBV9,TRBJ2-5,TGTGCCAGCAGCGGTAGGACGACAGGGCGAGAGACCCAGTACTTC,CASSGRTTGRETQYF
TRBD1,.,TRBV10-1,TRBJ1-5,TGCGCCAGCAGTCAACAGGGGGAAGGACAGCCCCAGCATTTT,CASSQQGEGQPQHF
.,.,TRBV13,TRBJ2-3,TGTGCCAGCAGCTTAGAGACGGAAAAACGGGGGTGGATAGATACGCAGTATTTT,CASSLETEKRGWIDTQYF
.,.,TRBV18,TRBJ1-1,TGTGCCAGCTCACCAATCGGGGACACTGAAGCTTTCTTT,CASSPIGDTEAFF
TRBD1,.,TRBV6-5,TRBJ1-2,TGTGCCAGCAGTTACTCGGACAGGGTCTATGGCTACACCTTC,CASSYSDRVYGYTF
TRBD2,.,TRBV9,TRBJ2-3,TGTGCCGGGGGGGGAGGCCCCACAGATACGCAGTATTTT,CAGGGGPTDTQYF
TRBD1,.,TRBV5-6,TRBJ2-3,TGTGCCAGCAGCCCCAGTGGAGGACAGGACTTAACTAGCACAGATACGCAGTATTTT,CASSPSGGQDLTSTDTQYF
TRBD1,.,TRBV5-6,TRBJ2-5,TGTGCCAGCAGAACTTGGGACAGGGGTTACGAGACCCAGTACTTC,CASRTWDRGYETQYF
TRBD1,.,TRBV19,TRBJ1-5,TGTGCCAGTAGTATTTGGACAGGCGATCAGCCCCAGCATTTT,CASSIWTGDQPQHF
.,once,TRBV18,TRBJ1-5,TGTGCCAGCTCACTCAACCAGGGCCACAGCAATCAGCCCCAGCATTTT,CASSLNQGHSNQPQHF
TRBD1,few,TRBV9,TRBJ2-5,TGTGCCAGCAGCGTAGCTTCGGGACAGGGCCAAGAGACCCAGTACTTC,CASSVASGQGQETQYF